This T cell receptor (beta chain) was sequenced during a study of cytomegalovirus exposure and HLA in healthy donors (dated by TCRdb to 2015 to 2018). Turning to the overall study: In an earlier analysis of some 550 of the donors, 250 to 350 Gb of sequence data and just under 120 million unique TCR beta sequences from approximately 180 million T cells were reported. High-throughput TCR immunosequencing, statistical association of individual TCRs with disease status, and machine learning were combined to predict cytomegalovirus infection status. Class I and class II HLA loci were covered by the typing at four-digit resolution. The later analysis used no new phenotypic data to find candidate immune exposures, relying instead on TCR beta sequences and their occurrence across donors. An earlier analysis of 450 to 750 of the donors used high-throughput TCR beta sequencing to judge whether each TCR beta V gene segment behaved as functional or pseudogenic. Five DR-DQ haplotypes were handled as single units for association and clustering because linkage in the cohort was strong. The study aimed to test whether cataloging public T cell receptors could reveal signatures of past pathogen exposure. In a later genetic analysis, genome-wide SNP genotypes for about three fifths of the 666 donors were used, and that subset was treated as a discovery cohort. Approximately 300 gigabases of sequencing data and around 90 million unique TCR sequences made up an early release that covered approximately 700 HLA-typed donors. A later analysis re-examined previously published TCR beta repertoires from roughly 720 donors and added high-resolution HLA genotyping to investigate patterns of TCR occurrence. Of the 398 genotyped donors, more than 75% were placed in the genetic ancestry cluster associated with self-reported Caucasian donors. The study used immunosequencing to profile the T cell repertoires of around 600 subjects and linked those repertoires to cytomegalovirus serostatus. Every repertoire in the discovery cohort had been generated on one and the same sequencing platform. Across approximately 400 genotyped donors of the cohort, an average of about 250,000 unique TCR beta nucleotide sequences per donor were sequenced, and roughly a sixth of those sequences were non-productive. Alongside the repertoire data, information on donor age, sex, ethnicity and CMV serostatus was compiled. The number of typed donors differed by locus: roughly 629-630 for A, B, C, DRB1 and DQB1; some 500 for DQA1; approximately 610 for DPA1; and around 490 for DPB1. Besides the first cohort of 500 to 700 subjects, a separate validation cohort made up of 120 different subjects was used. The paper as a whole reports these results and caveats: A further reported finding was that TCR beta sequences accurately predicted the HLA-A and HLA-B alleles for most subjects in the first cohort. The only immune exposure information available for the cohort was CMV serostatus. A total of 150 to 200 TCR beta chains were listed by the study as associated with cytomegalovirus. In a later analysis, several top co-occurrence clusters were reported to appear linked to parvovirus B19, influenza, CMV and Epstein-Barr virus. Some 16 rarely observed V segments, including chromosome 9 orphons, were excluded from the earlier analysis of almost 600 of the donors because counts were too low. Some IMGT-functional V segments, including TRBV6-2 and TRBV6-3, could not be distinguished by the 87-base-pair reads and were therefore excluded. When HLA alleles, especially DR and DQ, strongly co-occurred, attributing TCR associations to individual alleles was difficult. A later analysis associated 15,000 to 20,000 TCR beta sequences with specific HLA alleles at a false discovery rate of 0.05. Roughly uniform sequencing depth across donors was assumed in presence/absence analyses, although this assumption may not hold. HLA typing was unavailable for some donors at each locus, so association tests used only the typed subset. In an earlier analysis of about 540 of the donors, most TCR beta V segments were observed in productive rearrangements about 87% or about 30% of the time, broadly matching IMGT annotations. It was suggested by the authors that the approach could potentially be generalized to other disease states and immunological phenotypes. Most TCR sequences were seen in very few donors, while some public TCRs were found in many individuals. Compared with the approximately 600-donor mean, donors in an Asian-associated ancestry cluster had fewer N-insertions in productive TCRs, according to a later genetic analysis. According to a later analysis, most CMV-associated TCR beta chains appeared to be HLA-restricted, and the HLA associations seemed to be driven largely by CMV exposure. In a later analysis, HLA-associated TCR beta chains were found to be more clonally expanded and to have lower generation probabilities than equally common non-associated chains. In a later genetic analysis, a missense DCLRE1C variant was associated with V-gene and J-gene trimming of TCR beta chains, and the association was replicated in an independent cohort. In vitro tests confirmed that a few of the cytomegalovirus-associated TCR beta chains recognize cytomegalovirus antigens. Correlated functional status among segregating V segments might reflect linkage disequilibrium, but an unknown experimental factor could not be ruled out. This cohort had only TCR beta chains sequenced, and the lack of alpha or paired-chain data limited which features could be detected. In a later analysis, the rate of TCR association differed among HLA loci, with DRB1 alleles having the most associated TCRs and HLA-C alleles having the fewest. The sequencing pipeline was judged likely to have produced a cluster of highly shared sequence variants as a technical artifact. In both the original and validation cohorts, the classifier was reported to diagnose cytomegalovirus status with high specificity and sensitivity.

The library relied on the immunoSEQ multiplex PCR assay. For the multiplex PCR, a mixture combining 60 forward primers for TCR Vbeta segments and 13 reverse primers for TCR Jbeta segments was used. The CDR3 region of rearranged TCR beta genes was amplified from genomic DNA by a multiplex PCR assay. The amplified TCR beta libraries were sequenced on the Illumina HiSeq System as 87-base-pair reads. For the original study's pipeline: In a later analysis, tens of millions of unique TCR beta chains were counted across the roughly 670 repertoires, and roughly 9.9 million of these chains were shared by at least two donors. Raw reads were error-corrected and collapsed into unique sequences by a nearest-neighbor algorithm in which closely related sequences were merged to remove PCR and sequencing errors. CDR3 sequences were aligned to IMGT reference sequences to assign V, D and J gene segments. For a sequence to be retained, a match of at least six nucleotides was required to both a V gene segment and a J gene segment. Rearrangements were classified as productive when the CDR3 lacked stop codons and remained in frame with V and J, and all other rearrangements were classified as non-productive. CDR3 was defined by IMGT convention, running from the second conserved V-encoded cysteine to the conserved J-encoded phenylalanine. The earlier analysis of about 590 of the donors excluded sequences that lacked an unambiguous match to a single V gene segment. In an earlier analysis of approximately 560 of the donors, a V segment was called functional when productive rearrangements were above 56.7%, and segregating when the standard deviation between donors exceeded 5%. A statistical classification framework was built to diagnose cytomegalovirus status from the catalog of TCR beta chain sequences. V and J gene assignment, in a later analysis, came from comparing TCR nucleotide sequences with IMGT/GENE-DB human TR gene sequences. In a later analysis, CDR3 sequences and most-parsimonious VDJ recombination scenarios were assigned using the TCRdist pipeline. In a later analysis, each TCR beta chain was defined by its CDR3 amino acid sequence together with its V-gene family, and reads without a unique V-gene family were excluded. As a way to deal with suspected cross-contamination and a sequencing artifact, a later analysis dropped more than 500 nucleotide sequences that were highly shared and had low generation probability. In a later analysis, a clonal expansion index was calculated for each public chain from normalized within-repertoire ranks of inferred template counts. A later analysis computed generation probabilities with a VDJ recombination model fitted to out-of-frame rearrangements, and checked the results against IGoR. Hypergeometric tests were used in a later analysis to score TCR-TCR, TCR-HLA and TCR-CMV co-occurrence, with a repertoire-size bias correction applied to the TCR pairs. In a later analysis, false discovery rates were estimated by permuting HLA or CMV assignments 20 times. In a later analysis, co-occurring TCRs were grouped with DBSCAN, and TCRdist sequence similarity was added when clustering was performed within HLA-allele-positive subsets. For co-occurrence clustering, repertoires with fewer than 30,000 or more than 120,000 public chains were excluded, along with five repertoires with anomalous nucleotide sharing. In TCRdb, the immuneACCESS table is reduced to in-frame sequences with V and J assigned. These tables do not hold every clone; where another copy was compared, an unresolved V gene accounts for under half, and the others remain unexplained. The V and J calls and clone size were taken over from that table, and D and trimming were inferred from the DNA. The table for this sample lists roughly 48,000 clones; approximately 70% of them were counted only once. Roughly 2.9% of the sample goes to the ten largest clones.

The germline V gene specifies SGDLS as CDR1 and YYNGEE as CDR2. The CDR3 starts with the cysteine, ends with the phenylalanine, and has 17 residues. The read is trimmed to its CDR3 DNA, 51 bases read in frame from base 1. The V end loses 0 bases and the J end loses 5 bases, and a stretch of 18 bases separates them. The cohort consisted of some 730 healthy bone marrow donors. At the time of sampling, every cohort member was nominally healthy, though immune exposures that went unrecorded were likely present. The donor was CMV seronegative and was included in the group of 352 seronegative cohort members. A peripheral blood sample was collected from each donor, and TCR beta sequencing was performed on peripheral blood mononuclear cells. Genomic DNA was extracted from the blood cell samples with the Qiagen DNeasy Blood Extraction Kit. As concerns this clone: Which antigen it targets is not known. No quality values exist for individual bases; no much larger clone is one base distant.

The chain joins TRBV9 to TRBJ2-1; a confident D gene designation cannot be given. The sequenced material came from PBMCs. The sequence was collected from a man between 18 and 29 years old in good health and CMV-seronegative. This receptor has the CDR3 CASSVDPGGGMDNEQFF. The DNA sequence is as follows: TGTGCCAGCAGCGTAGACCCCGGTGGCGGAATGGACAATGAGCAGTTCTTC.